Presented here are 20 T cell receptor beta chains from one specimen sequenced in a study of T cells in women clearing cervical HPV infection. The data were produced by immunoSEQ multiplex PCR, yet TCRdb's version contains in-frame clones alone and is incomplete. The sample has about 40,000 clones. Sequenced input: blood buffy coat. These receptors were obtained from a woman between 18 and 69 years old with a cervical HPV16 infection that either progressed to CIN3+ or cleared (not recorded which).

As for this clone: Sequencing ends 3 residues short of the CDR3 end; the germline J gene provides the rest. The rearrangement joins TRBV7-3 to TRBJ1-3, with unresolved D. This CDR3 has 17 amino acids. Germline loops: CDR1 SGHTA, CDR2 FQGTGA. Trimming shortened V by 2 bases and J by 4 bases, and 18 bases separated the two germline ends. The chain's CDR3 is CASSLYGGGESGNTIYF. Incomplete CDR3 DNA: TGTGCCAGCAGCTTATATGGCGGCGGGGAATCCGGAAACACC.

Turning to this clone: Sequencing ends 3 residues short of the CDR3 end; the germline J gene provides the rest. The rearrangement links TRBV10-3 to TRBJ1-5; TRBD1 matches at 10 bases. The CDR3 covers 17 residues. Germline V lookup: CDR1 ENHRY, CDR2 SYGVKD. Germline trimming cut 9 bases from V and 0 bases from J; bases unmatched to any gene: 11. This CDR3 reads CAISTGGASSSNQPQHF. The sequenced part of the CDR3 DNA is TGTGCCATATCGACAGGGGGCGCATCAAGTAGCAATCAGCCC.

About this clone itself: The sequenced fragment ends 3 residues before the CDR3 boundary, so the rest is inferred from the germline J gene. V usage is TRBV7-9 and J usage is TRBJ2-1; 9 bases fit TRBD1. This CDR3 spans 13 amino acids. The ends lost 11 bases at V and 7 bases at J; junction bases unmatched: 9. Germline CDR1 reads SEHNR; CDR2 reads FQNEAQ (reference sequence). This CDR3 reads CAGQGFGGNEQFF. The DNA read from the CDR3 is TGTGCCGGACAGGGGTTCGGCGGGAATGAG.

A remark on this clone: The read comes to an end 3 residues before the CDR3 does, leaving the germline J gene to fill in the end. The chain uses TRBV4-1 and TRBJ2-2; D gene uncertain. The CDR3 has 16 residues. CDR1 and CDR2 from the germline V gene are MGHRA and YSYEKL. Deletions cut 6 bases from V and 1 base from J, with 15 bases between. CDR3 protein: CASSQIPRQNTGELFF. Incomplete CDR3 DNA: TGCGCCAGCAGTCAGATCCCGCGACAGAACACCGGGGAG.

A note on this clone: The read stops 3 residues short of the end of the CDR3; the missing end is completed from the germline J gene. The chain couples TRBV4-1 to TRBJ1-3, with 9 nucleotides matching TRBD1. The CDR3 is 15 amino acids. Trimming cost V 4 bases and J 3 bases; bases outside gene matches: 4. CDR1 and CDR2 (germline): MGHRA, YSYEKL. The CDR3: CASSLGDRDGNTIYF. The CDR3 bases that were read are TGCGCCAGCAGCCTCGGGGACAGGGATGGAAACACC.

To note about this clone: The read gets to within 3 residues of the CDR3 end, and the germline J gene fills in the rest. The chain carries TRBV18 and TRBJ2-7, with 9 bases identical to TRBD1. V was pared by 3 bases and J by 6 bases, with 0 bases of the junction left unmatched. There are 12 residues in the CDR3. Germline CDR1 KGHSH, CDR2 LQKENI. The CDR3 loop is CASSPTGGEQYF. The part of the CDR3 DNA that was read is TGTGCCAGCTCACCGACAGGGGGCGAG.

Remarks on this clone: The read ends 3 residues before the CDR3 terminus; that terminus is restored from the germline J gene. V gene TRBV7-8 combines with J gene TRBJ2-1; D not certain. The germline V gene has CDR1 SGHVS and CDR2 FQNEAQ. Trimming took off 0 bases at V and 9 bases at J, with 12 bases between the two ends. The CDR3 extends over 14 amino acids. The CDR3 loop reads CASSLAGQTPEQFF. The sequenced CDR3 bases are TGTGCCAGCAGCTTAGCGGGCCAGACCCCTGAG.

About this clone: The read is 3 residues too short to cover the CDR3 end, so that end is filled in from the germline J gene. The V call is TRBV5-1, the J call TRBJ1-2; D gene uncertain. Germline CDR1 SGHRS, CDR2 YFSETQ. This CDR3 comprises 13 residues. The CDR3 is CASSKERGTGYTF. The CDR3 bases that were read are TGCGCCAGCAGCAAAGAGCGGGGAACCGGC. Full variable domain (outside the CDR3, taken from reference TRBV5-1 and TRBJ1-2): KAGVTQTPRYLIKTRGQQVTLSCSPISGHRSVSWYQQTPGQGLQFLFEYFSETQRNKGNFPGRFSGRQFSNSRSEMNVSTLELGDSALYLCASSKERGTGYTFGSGTRLTVV.

A remark on this clone: The observed sequence ends 3 residues before the CDR3 terminus, with the missing tail filled in from the germline J gene. This sequence joins TRBV7-7 and TRBJ2-7; weak D call: TRBD1 (5 bases). V was trimmed by 4 bases and J by 3 bases, leaving 13 bases between them. The CDR3 length is 14 residues. Per the germline V gene, CDR1 is SSHAT and CDR2 is FNYEAQ (reference sequence). The covered CDR3 bases are TGTGCCAGCAGCTCAAACATCGACAGCTACGAG. The encoded protein is CASSSNIDSYE. The whole CDR3 sequence reads CASSSNIDSYEQYF. Complete variable domain (other parts from reference TRBV7-7 and TRBJ2-7): GAGVSQSPRYKVTKRGQDVTLRCDPISSHATLYWYQQALGQGPEFLTYFNYEAQPDKSGLPSDRFSAERPEGSISTLTIQRTEQRDSAMYRCASSSNIDSYEQYFGPGTRLTVT.

About this clone itself: The read ends 3 residues shy of where the CDR3 ends; the end is completed using the germline J gene. V gene TRBV4-1 combines with J gene TRBJ2-2; D might be TRBD2 (6 bases). This CDR3 has 18 residues. V lost 0 bases to trimming and J lost 0 bases, with 14 bases between them. CDR1 and CDR2 from the germline V gene are MGHRA and YSYEKL. The CDR3 loop is CASSQDGASVANTGELFF. CDR3 DNA (partial): TGCGCCAGCAGCCAAGATGGGGCTAGCGTTGCGAACACCGGGGAG.

Notes on this clone: The read terminates 3 residues ahead of where the CDR3 ends, so the germline J gene completes it. This chain connects TRBV5-6 to TRBJ2-7; 8 bases agree with TRBD1. CDR3 length: 14 amino acids. V lost 2 bases to trimming and J lost 1 base; unmatched junction nucleotides: 2. The germline V gene has CDR1 SGHDT and CDR2 YYEEEE. CDR3 residues: CASSLQGGSYEQYF. CDR3 DNA, as far as it was read: TGTGCCAGCAGCTTACAGGGGGGATCCTACGAG.

On this clone itself: From the germline J gene comes the end of the CDR3, since the read stops 3 residues before it. The V and J genes are TRBV11-3 and TRBJ2-2; a possible D gene is TRBD1 (5 bases). Trimming took 5 bases from V and 6 from J, leaving 16 bases between them. The germline V gene encodes CDR1 SGHNT and CDR2 YENEEA. CDR3 length: 15 amino acids. The CDR3 region is CASSPSRESSGELFF. Partial CDR3 DNA: TGTGCCAGCAGCCCCAGCAGGGAAAGCTCCGGGGAG.

Concerning this clone: The missing CDR3 end, 3 residues past where the read stops, is filled in from the germline J gene. This chain joins TRBV29-1 and TRBJ1-4, with D unresolved. V was shortened by 5 bases and J by 0 bases, with 10 bases between the two germline ends. The CDR3 consists of 14 residues. Germline lookup yields CDR1 SQVTM and CDR2 ANQGSEA. The covered CDR3 bases are TGCAGCGTTACCTACGGTGCAACTAATGAAAAA. This codes for CSVTYGATNEK. Given in full, the CDR3 is CSVTYGATNEKLFF.

Remarks on this clone: Read coverage stops 3 residues before the CDR3 terminus; the germline J gene supplies the remainder. This chain joins TRBV5-1 and TRBJ2-5; D remains ambiguous. Germline CDR1 reads SGHRS; CDR2 reads YFSETQ. The V gene lost 0 bases and the J gene lost 2 bases, with 8 bases spanning the gap. CDR3 length: 14 residues. CDR3 in amino acids: CASSLEGRQETQYF. CDR3 DNA (partial): TGCGCCAGCAGCTTGGAGGGCAGACAAGAGACC.

Worth noting for this clone: With the read ending 3 residues before the CDR3 end, the germline J gene is used to fill in that end. V gene TRBV9 combines with J gene TRBJ2-2; 10 nucleotides agree with TRBD2. Germline loops: CDR1 SGDLS, CDR2 YYNGEE. The CDR3 covers 14 residues. Unmatched junction bases numbered 0, after V lost 7 bases and J lost 0 bases. CDR3 region: CASGTSANTGELFF. The DNA read from the CDR3 is TGTGCCAGCGGGACTAGCGCGAACACCGGGGAG.

CDR3 sequence reads: CASSDFRTNSPLHF. Partial CDR3 DNA: TGTGCCAGCAGTGACTTTAGAACGAATTCACCC. The chain uses TRBV6-1 and TRBJ1-6; D call uncertain. The read ends 3 residues early relative to the CDR3; the germline J gene fills the gap. Per the germline V gene, CDR1 is MNHNS and CDR2 is SASEGT. This CDR3 comprises 14 residues. Trimming cost V 3 bases and J 7 bases, with 10 bases left between them.

Notes on this clone: The CDR3 end lies 3 residues beyond the end of the read and is filled in from the germline J gene. The chain is built from TRBV20-1 and TRBJ2-5; no clear D gene. V dropped 1 base and J dropped 7 bases, with 7 bases sitting between them. The germline gives CDR1 DFQATT, CDR2 SNEGSKA (reference sequence). The CDR3 is 11 amino acids. CDR3 DNA, as far as it was read: TGCAGTGCTAGAGTAGGCGGGACC. Its protein is CSARVGGT. The entire CDR3 protein reads CSARVGGTQYF.

Remarks on this clone: The DNA ends 3 residues before the CDR3 does, and the rest of the CDR3 is filled in from the germline J gene. This chain connects TRBV10-2 to TRBJ2-3; possibly TRBD2 for D (5 bases). Per the germline V gene, CDR1 is WSHSY and CDR2 is SAAADI. Trimming cost V 5 bases and J 0 bases, with 15 bases left between them. The CDR3 runs 16 residues. The CDR3 here is CASSRGSPLSTDTQYF. The CDR3 DNA, read in part, is TGCGCCAGCAGTCGAGGGTCTCCCCTTAGCACAGATACG.

Remarks on this clone: The CDR3 end lies 3 residues beyond the end of the read and is filled in from the germline J gene. V and J are TRBV11-2 and TRBJ2-3; D uncertain. The V end was cut by 5 bases, the J end by 4 bases, with 16 bases between. Germline V gene data show CDR1 as SGHAT and CDR2 as FQNNGV. The CDR3 length is 15 residues. Incomplete CDR3 DNA: TGTGCCAGCAGCCGAGATTCGTTTAGGGCAGATACG. Translated: CASSRDSFRADT. The whole CDR3 is CASSRDSFRADTQYF.

With respect to this clone: The CDR3 end is not reached by the read, which stops 3 residues before it; the germline J gene fills it in. The chain joins TRBV19 to TRBJ1-2, with D uncertain. From germline, CDR1 is LNHDA and CDR2 SQIVND (reference sequence). The CDR3 extends over 13 amino acids. The CDR3 is CASSIEGGYGYTF. The sequenced CDR3 bases are TGTGCCAGTAGTATAGAAGGAGGGTACGGC. Together with reference TRBV19 and TRBJ1-2, the CDR3 gives the full variable domain: DGGITQSPKYLFRKEGQNVTLSCEQNLNHDAMYWYRQDPGQGLRLIYYSQIVNDFQKGDIAEGYSVSREKKESFPLTVTSAQKNPTAFYLCASSIEGGYGYTFGSGTRLTVV.